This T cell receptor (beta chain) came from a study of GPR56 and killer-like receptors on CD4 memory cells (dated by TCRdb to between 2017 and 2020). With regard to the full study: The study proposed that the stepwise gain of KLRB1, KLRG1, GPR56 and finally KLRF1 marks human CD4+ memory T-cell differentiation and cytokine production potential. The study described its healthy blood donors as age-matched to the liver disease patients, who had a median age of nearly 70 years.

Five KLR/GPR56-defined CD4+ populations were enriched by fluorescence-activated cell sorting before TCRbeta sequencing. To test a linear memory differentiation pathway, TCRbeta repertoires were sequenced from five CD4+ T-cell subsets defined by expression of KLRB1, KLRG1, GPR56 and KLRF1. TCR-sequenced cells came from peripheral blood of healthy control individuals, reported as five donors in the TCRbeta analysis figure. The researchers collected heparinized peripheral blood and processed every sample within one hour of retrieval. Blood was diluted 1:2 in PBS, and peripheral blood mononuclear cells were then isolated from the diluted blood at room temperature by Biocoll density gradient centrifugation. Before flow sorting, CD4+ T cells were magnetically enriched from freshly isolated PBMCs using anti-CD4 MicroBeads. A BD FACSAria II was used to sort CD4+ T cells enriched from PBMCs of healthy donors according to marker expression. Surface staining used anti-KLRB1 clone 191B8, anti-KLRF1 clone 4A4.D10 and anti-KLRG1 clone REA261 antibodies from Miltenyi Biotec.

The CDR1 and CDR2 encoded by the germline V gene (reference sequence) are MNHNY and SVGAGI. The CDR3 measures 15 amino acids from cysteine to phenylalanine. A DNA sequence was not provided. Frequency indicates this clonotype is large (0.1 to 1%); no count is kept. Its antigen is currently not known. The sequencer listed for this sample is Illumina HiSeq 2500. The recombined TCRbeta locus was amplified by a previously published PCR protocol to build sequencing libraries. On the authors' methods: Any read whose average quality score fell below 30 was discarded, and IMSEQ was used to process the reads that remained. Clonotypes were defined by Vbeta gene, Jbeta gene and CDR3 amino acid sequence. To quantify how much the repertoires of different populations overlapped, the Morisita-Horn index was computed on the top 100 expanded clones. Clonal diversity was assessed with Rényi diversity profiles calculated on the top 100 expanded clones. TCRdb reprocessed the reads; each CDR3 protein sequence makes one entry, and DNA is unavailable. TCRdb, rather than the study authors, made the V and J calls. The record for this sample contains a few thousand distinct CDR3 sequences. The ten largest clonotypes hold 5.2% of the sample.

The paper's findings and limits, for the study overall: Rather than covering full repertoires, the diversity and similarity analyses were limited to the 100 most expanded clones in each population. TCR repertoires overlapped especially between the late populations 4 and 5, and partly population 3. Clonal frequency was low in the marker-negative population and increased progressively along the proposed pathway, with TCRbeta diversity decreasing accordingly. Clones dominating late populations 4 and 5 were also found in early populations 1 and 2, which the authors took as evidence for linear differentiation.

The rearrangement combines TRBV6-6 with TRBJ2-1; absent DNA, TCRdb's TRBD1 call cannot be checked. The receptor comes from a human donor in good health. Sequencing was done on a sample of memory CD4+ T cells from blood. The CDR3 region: CASSYGGDRTYEQFF.